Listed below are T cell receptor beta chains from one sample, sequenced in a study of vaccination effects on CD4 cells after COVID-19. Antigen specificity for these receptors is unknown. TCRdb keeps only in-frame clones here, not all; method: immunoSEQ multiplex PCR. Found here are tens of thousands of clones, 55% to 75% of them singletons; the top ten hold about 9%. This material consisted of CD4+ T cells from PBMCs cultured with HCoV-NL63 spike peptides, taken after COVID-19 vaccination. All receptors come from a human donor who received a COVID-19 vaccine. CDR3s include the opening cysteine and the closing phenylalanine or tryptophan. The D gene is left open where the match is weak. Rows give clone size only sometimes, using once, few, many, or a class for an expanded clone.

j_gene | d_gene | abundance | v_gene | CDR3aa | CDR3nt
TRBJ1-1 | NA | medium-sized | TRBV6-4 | CASSDGTRTGEAFF | TGTGCCAGCAGTGACGGGACACGAACCGGGGAAGCTTTCTTT
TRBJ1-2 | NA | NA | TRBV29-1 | CSVEGGFYGYTF | TGCAGCGTTGAAGGGGGCTTCTATGGCTACACCTTC
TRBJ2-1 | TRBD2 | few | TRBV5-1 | CASSLLAGGPGNEQFF | TGCGCCAGCAGCTTACTAGCGGGGGGGCCGGGCAATGAGCAGTTCTTC
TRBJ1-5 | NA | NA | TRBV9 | CASSVGNRNQPQHF | TGTGCCAGCAGCGTAGGGAATCGCAATCAGCCCCAGCATTTT
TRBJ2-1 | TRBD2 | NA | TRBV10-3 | CATTTTSGRSSYNEQFF | TGTGCCACCACCACAACTAGCGGGAGGAGCTCCTACAATGAGCAGTTCTTC
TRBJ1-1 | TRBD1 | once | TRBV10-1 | CASSRTGDTEAFF | TGCGCCAGCAGCCGGACAGGGGACACTGAAGCTTTCTTT
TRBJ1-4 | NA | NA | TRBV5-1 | CASSLEGTTNEKLFF | TGCGCCAGCAGCTTGGAGGGGACAACTAATGAAAAACTGTTTTTT
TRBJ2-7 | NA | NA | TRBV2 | CASRVLDYEQYF | TGTGCCAGCAGAGTCCTAGACTACGAGCAGTACTTC
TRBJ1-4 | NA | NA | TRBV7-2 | CASSFNPGVVREKLFF | TGTGCCAGCAGCTTTAATCCCGGCGTCGTTCGTGAAAAACTGTTTTTT
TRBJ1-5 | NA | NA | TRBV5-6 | CASSPAGGVNQPQHF | TGTGCCAGCAGCCCGGCAGGCGGGGTCAATCAGCCCCAGCATTTT
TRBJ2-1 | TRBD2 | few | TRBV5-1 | CASSLGLAGFRNEQFF | TGCGCCAGCAGCTTGGGACTAGCGGGATTCCGGAATGAGCAGTTCTTC
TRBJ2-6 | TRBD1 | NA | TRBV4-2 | CASSQPPGQGASSGANVLTF | TGTGCCAGCAGCCAACCTCCGGGACAGGGGGCAAGCTCTGGGGCCAACGTCCTGACTTTC
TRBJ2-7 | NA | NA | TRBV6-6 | CASSYSGPTYEQYF | TGTGCCAGCAGTTACTCGGGACCGACCTACGAGCAGTACTTC
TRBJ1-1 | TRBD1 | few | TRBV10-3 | CAISRQGRDTEAFF | TGTGCCATCAGCCGACAGGGAAGGGATACTGAAGCTTTCTTT
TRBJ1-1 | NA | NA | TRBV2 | CASVITGTEAFF | TGTGCCAGCGTTATCACGGGCACTGAAGCTTTCTTT
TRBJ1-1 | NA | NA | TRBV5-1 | CASSWAGENTEAFF | TGCGCCAGCAGCTGGGCGGGTGAGAACACTGAAGCTTTCTTT
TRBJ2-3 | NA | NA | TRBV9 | CASSVLVGVNTDTQYF | TGTGCCAGCAGCGTACTTGTCGGGGTTAACACAGATACGCAGTATTTT
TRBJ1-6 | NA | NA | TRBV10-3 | CAINEGGLASAPLHF | TGTGCCATCAACGAAGGCGGTCTCGCGAGTGCACCCCTCCACTTT
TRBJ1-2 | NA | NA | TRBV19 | CASSNTGLPTNYGYTF | TGTGCCAGTAGTAATACAGGATTACCAACTAACTATGGCTACACCTTC
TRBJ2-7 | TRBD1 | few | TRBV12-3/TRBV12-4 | CASSFTGGYEQYF | TGTGCCAGCAGTTTTACAGGGGGATACGAGCAGTACTTC
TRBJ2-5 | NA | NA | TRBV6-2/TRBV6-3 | CASSWGGGWETQYF | TGTGCCAGCAGTTGGGGAGGGGGCTGGGAGACCCAGTACTTC
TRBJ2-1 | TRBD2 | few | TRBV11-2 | CASSLLRGRRYNEQFF | TGTGCCAGCAGCTTACTTCGCGGGAGAAGGTACAATGAGCAGTTCTTC
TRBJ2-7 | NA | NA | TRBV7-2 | CASSFWTSPNEQYF | TGTGCCAGCAGCTTTTGGACTTCTCCCAACGAGCAGTACTTC
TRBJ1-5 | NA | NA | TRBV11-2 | CASSPGTYNQPQHF | TGTGCCAGCAGCCCAGGGACTTATAATCAGCCCCAGCATTTT
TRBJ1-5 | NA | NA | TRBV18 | CASSPGQNQPQHF | TGTGCCAGCTCACCCGGACAGAATCAGCCCCAGCATTTT
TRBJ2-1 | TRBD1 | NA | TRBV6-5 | CASSSSGTGSYNEQFF | TGTGCCAGCAGTTCCTCCGGGACAGGCTCCTACAATGAGCAGTTCTTC
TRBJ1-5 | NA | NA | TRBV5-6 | CASSWGNSNQPQHF | TGTGCCAGCAGTTGGGGGAATAGCAATCAGCCCCAGCATTTT
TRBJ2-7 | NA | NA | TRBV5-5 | CASSLGTGTDYEQYF | TGTGCCAGCAGCTTGGGGACGGGGACGGACTACGAGCAGTACTTC
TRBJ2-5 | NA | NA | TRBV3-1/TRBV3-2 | CASSPLGAQETQYF | TGTGCCAGCAGCCCTCTAGGGGCACAAGAGACCCAGTACTTC
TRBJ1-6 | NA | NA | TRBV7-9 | CASSYGGFLNSPLHF | TGTGCCAGCAGTTACGGGGGGTTCCTTAATTCACCCCTCCACTTT
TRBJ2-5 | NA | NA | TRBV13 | CASSLERDGETQYF | TGTGCCAGCAGCTTAGAGAGGGACGGCGAGACCCAGTACTTC
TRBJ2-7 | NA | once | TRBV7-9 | CASSLSDEQYF | TGTGCCAGCAGCTTATCAGATGAGCAGTACTTC
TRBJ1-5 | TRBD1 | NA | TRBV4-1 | CASSQDPKTGLDQPQHF | TGCGCCAGCAGCCAAGACCCTAAGACAGGGCTGGATCAGCCCCAGCATTTT
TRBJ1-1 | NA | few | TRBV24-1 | CATSDGDRSEAFF | TGTGCTACCAGTGATGGGGACCGGAGTGAAGCTTTCTTT
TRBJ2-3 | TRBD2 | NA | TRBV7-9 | CASSLVILAGTDTQYF | TGTGCCAGCAGCTTGGTTATACTAGCGGGCACAGATACGCAGTATTTT
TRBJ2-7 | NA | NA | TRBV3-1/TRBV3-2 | CASSAQESYEQYF | TGTGCCAGCAGCGCGCAGGAATCCTACGAGCAGTACTTC
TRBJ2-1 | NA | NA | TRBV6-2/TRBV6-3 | CASSSPLRNEQFF | TGTGCCAGCAGTTCCCCCCTCCGTAATGAGCAGTTCTTC
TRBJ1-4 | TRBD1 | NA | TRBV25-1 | CASSGWTGGGWLLFF | TGTGCCAGCAGTGGTTGGACAGGGGGGGGATGGCTACTGTTTTTT
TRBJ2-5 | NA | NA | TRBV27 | CASTRRGGIMETQYF | TGTGCCAGCACTAGGCGAGGAGGGATAATGGAGACCCAGTACTTC
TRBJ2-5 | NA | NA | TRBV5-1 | CASSSGTGHRETQYF | TGCGCCAGCAGCAGCGGGACAGGTCACCGGGAGACCCAGTACTTC
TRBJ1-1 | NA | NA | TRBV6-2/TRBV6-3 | CASSYRQNTEAFF | TGTGCCAGCAGTTACAGGCAGAACACTGAAGCTTTCTTT
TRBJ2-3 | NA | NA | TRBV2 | CASSERDPYTQYF | TGTGCCAGCAGTGAAAGGGACCCTTATACGCAGTATTTT
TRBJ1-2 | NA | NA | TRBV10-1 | CASSEGFNYGYTF | TGCGCCAGCAGTGAGGGATTTAACTATGGCTACACCTTC
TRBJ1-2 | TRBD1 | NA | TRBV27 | CASSGIRDRRPLRYGYTF | TGTGCCAGCAGTGGGATCCGGGACAGACGCCCTTTACGCTATGGCTACACCTTC
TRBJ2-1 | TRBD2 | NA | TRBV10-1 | CASSPSGIAGKQFF | TGCGCCAGCAGTCCTAGCGGGATAGCTGGGAAGCAGTTCTTC
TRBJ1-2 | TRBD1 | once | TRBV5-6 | CASSSLAGGSGYTF | TGTGCCAGCAGCTCTCTGGCAGGGGGTAGTGGCTACACCTTC
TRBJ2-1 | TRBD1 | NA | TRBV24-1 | CATEITLQGQDEQFF | TGTGCCACGGAAATCACCTTACAGGGACAGGATGAGCAGTTCTTC
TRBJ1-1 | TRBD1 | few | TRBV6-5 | CASSTGGMNTEAFF | TGTGCCAGCAGCACAGGGGGCATGAACACTGAAGCTTTCTTT
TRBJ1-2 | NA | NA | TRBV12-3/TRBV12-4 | CASSLDPSWGYTF | TGTGCCAGCAGTTTGGACCCTTCTTGGGGCTACACCTTC
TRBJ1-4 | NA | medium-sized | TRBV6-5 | CASRQFEKLFF | TGTGCCAGCCGGCAGTTTGAAAAACTGTTTTTT
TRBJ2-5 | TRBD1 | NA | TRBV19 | CASSIDPTGFGETQYF | TGTGCCAGTAGTATAGACCCGACAGGGTTCGGAGAGACCCAGTACTTC
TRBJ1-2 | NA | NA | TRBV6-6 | CASRREMGTNYGYTF | TGTGCCAGTCGTCGGGAGATGGGAACTAACTATGGCTACACCTTC
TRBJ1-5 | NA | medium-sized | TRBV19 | CASSPVGEVQPQHF | TGTGCCAGTAGCCCAGTGGGTGAGGTTCAGCCCCAGCATTTT